This TCR beta chain was observed in a study of T cells after yellow fever vaccination (dated by TCRdb to the late 2010s). With regard to the full study: The SMART-Seq v4 Ultra Low Input RNA kit was used to prepare libraries from fractions with low cell numbers. Blood samples were taken at several timepoints before and after primary and secondary immunization, and bulk PBMC replicates and cell subsets were isolated. To track T-cell clones before and after primary and booster YFV17D yellow fever vaccination, bulk TCR alpha and beta repertoires were sequenced longitudinally. Two healthy male donors made up the cohort, one aged 18 to 29 years and the other aged 30 to 40 years. Results and caveats for the whole study, not just this receptor: Compared with the primary T-cell response, the secondary T-cell response was faster but weaker, reaching its peak on day 5 rather than on day 15. Because the study included only a couple of donors, the extent to which the findings can be generalized is limited. Because abundant contaminating clonotypes from the bulk population could be contained in FACS-sorted repertoires, computational filtering was required. A small share of clonotypes was detected in both CD4 and CD8 compartments, with the overlap likely arising from convergent recombination. After the booster, most of the clones that had expanded following primary vaccination were detected again (just under 97% of CD4 and roughly nine tenths of CD8), which suggests that memory was broadly maintained.

Via the germline V gene, CDR1 is KGHDR and CDR2 SFDVKD. Between the V and J ends, shortened by 4 bases and 5 bases respectively, the junction contains 10 bases. Its CDR3 holds 13 amino acids, cysteine through phenylalanine. Of all the DNA, just the CDR3 is kept, 39 bases in frame from base 1. This clonotype appeared many times. Its specific antigen is unknown. No base-level quality is on record; no much larger clone is a single base apart. The sample's treatment or condition label, decoded: live attenuated yellow fever vaccine strain. PBMCs were isolated from peripheral blood using a standard Ficoll-Paque protocol. Dynabeads CD4 and CD8 positive selection kits were used to isolate CD4 and CD8 T-cell fractions. TriZol was used to extract RNA from bulk PBMCs, CD4 and CD8 fractions, and dextramer-positive and dextramer-negative fractions. TCR cDNA was synthesized by 5'RACE template switching, through which a universal primer site and unique molecular identifiers were introduced. cDNA synthesis was primed from both the TCR alpha and TCR beta constant segments. Libraries were amplified in two PCR steps, with sample barcodes and sequencing adapters added in the second step. Libraries were sequenced on Illumina HiSeq 2500 (2x100 bp) or NovaSeq (2x150 bp). Per the authors' processing: MIGEC was used to demultiplex reads and collapse the reads into UMI consensus sequences, and MiXCR was used for V(D)J alignment. Vaccine-responding clonotypes were defined with edgeR using replicate PBMC samples, requiring FDR below 0.01 and a log2 fold change above 5 up to day 15. Each bulk clonotype received a CD4 or CD8 identity based on whether the sequenced CD4 or CD8 repertoire contained that clonotype at higher abundance. TCRdb trimmed public reads at Q25 via fastp, called clones via MiXCR and kept in-frame beta chains. All rows with the same CDR3 protein become a single entry with the most common DNA and genes. Clone size and V and J calls follow TCRdb, not the original study. Across this sample there are about 69,000 distinct CDR3 sequences, with approximately 6.2% seen only once. More than 2% of the sample lies in the top ten.

The rearrangement combines TRBV24-1 with TRBJ2-5, and the D gene may be TRBD1, 5 bases matching. The receptor's source is a man younger than 30 who received the YFV17D yellow fever vaccine. This specimen was CD4+ T cells sorted from PBMCs, taken around 15 days after the first yellow fever vaccination. The CDR3 here reads CATSEGVVETQYF. The DNA sequence is as follows: TGTGCCACCAGTGAAGGGGTAGTGGAGACCCAGTACTTC.